A single sample gave rise to the 2 T cell receptor beta chains below, sequenced in a study of CD8+ T cells in alopecia areata. Reverse transcribed after extraction, RNA yielded cDNA as the sequencing template. Produced via immunoSEQ multiplex PCR; TCRdb's table is partial and in-frame only. This table holds 200,000 or so clones, 58% found once. Treatment defined: oral pan-JAK inhibitor, 5-10 mg twice daily. Sample: CD4+ T cells sorted from blood, taken at week 24, from a patient treated with tofacitinib. These receptors all come from a human donor with alopecia areata.

The chain employs TRBV6-5 and TRBJ2-7, with TRBD1 matching 7 bases. The CDR3 loop spans 13 amino acids. Germline lookup yields CDR1 MNHEY and CDR2 SVGAGI. V gave up 5 bases and J gave up 2 bases; unmatched junction bases: 3. The CDR3 region is CASSRDSTYEQYF. The CDR3 nucleotides are TGTGCCAGCAGTCGGGACAGTACCTACGAGCAGTACTTC.

The chain links TRBV9 to TRBJ2-1; TRBD1 agrees at 11 bases. The CDR3 contains 15 residues. Germline CDR1 is SGDLS and CDR2 is YYNGEE. V shed 0 bases and J 6 bases; nucleotides not matched to a gene: 2. The CDR3 DNA is TGTGCCAGCAGCGTAGTGGGACAGGGGGTCAATGAGCAGTTCTTC. Translation gives CASSVVGQGVNEQFF.